This T cell receptor beta chain is drawn from a study of blood T cell repertoires in COVID-19. Study details: Samples taken during acute and convalescent COVID-19 were collected in the United States, Italy and Spain. T cells, B-cell-depleted T cells, or PBMCs supplied cDNA or gDNA.

Germline CDR1 reads GTSNPN; CDR2 reads SVGIG (reference sequence). V lost 0 bases to trimming and J lost 1 base, with 6 bases between them. This CDR3 is built from 13 residues. Methods used by the authors: Scientists estimated how many nucleated cells there were by amplifying reference gene primers. The data were produced by immunoSEQ multiplex PCR, yet TCRdb's version contains in-frame clones alone and is incomplete. The D gene and trimming were derived from the DNA, and the V and J assignments and clone size from that table. Of some 87,000 clones in the sample, about 90% were seen once. This clone was observed a single time.

The sequenced sample consisted of peripheral blood. This chain links TRBV30 with TRBJ1-2, with D unresolved. The sequence was obtained from a human donor in a cohort sampled during active COVID-19. The CDR3 DNA reads TGTGCCTGGAGTGTACAGATTAACTATGGCTACACCTTC. Protein product: CAWSVQINYGYTF.